Listed below are T cell receptor beta chains from one sample, sequenced in a study of cytomegalovirus exposure and HLA in healthy donors. Here immunoSEQ multiplex PCR was the method, and the copy in TCRdb shows in-frame clones only, minus some. The table has some 200,000 clones, 60% to 80% seen once; the top ten hold 3% to 3.5%. Sequencing was carried out using PBMCs. The origin of the receptors is a female donor in good health and CMV-seronegative. Both conserved end residues are part of each CDR3. D genes are given only for firm matches. Size is omitted from some rows. Given values are once, few, many or a class for expanded clones.

TRBJ1-2,TRBD1,-,TRBV19,CASTKGQLKGYTF,TGTGCCAGTACTAAGGGACAGTTGAAGGGCTACACCTTC
TRBJ2-6,TRBD1,-,TRBV9,CASRAGTGLSGANVLTF,TGTGCCAGCAGGGCCGGGACAGGCCTCTCTGGGGCCAACGTCCTGACTTTC
TRBJ1-3,-,-,TRBV6-6,CASSYSSGRGNTIYF,TGTGCCAGCAGTTACTCTTCCGGGAGAGGAAACACCATATATTTT
TRBJ1-4,-,-,TRBV19,CASGQRGLNEKLFF,TGTGCCAGTGGACAGAGGGGATTAAATGAAAAACTGTTTTTT
TRBJ1-4,-,-,TRBV5-1,CASSLDYDGEKLFF,TGCGCCAGCAGTTTAGACTACGACGGTGAAAAACTGTTTTTT
TRBJ1-1,-,-,TRBV18,CASSLQGRGRTEAFF,TGTGCCAGCTCACTACAAGGCAGGGGCAGAACTGAAGCTTTCTTT
TRBJ2-4,TRBD1,-,TRBV5-5,CASSSDRGINIQYF,TGTGCCAGCAGCTCGGACAGGGGGATAAACATTCAGTACTTC
TRBJ2-3,TRBD2,-,TRBV19,CASSILAGGRNTQYF,TGTGCCAGTAGTATCCTAGCGGGGGGAAGAAATACGCAGTATTTT
TRBJ1-6,-,few,TRBV4-1,CASSLFQAPFYNSALHF,TGCGCCAGCAGCCTGTTCCAGGCTCCCTTCTATAATTCAGCCCTCCACTTT
TRBJ1-1,TRBD1,-,TRBV30,CAWRGDSVWFTEAFF,TGTGCCTGGAGAGGGGACAGTGTCTGGTTCACTGAAGCTTTCTTT
TRBJ2-5,TRBD2,-,TRBV9,CASTSQGGRETQYF,TGTGCCAGCACCTCCCAGGGCGGGAGGGAGACCCAGTACTTC
TRBJ1-1,TRBD1,-,TRBV11-1,CASSLAKLQGANTEAFF,TGTGCCAGCAGCTTAGCCAAACTACAGGGGGCAAACACTGAAGCTTTCTTT
TRBJ1-1,TRBD1,-,TRBV5-5,CASSFPGDRGLMNTEAFF,TGTGCCAGCAGCTTTCCAGGAGACAGGGGCCTTATGAACACTGAAGCTTTCTTT
TRBJ1-2,-,-,TRBV19,CASSPPRRALIYGYTF,TGTGCCAGTAGCCCTCCCCGCAGGGCGCTAATCTATGGCTACACCTTC
TRBJ2-1,TRBD2,-,TRBV29-1,CSVEVAGEYNEQFF,TGCAGCGTTGAGGTAGCGGGGGAATACAATGAGCAGTTCTTC
TRBJ2-7,TRBD2,-,TRBV10-3,CAISERIAGTTYEQYF,TGTGCCATCAGTGAGCGGATAGCGGGGACAACCTACGAGCAGTACTTC
TRBJ2-3,-,few,TRBV7-8,CASSLILSDTQYF,TGTGCCAGCAGCTTAATTCTGTCAGATACGCAGTATTTT
TRBJ2-1,-,-,TRBV7-6,CASSLRAENEQFF,TGTGCCAGCAGCTTGAGGGCAGAAAATGAGCAGTTCTTC
TRBJ2-7,TRBD1,-,TRBV4-1,CASSRDRVSYEQYF,TGCGCCAGCAGCCGGGACAGGGTCTCCTACGAGCAGTACTTC
TRBJ2-3,TRBD1,-,TRBV2,CASSPVGTASSTDTQYF,TGTGCCAGCAGTCCTGTCGGGACAGCCTCCAGCACAGATACGCAGTATTTT
TRBJ2-7,-,-,TRBV6-5,CASSSTGYEQYF,TGTGCCAGCAGCTCCACAGGGTACGAGCAGTACTTC
TRBJ2-7,-,-,TRBV7-3,CASSPKGGELSEQYF,TGTGCCAGCAGCCCCAAGGGGGGGGAACTCTCCGAGCAGTACTTC
TRBJ2-7,TRBD1,-,TRBV6-5,CASSTGDSSYEQYF,TGTGCCAGCAGTACCGGGGACAGCTCCTACGAGCAGTACTTC
TRBJ1-4,-,-,TRBV2,CASSVWQANEKLFF,TGTGCCAGCAGTGTATGGCAGGCTAATGAAAAACTGTTTTTT
TRBJ2-3,TRBD2,-,TRBV18,CASSPLRTSGGSTDTQYF,TGTGCCAGCTCACCATTACGGACTAGCGGGGGGAGCACAGATACGCAGTATTTT
TRBJ2-1,TRBD2,-,TRBV7-3,CASSHGTGGLAGGDKLYNEQFF,TGTGCCAGCAGCCACGGGACAGGGGGACTAGCGGGAGGCGATAAGTTGTACAATGAGCAGTTCTTC
TRBJ2-1,TRBD2,-,TRBV6-6,CASSKSSIGEGNEQFF,TGTGCCAGCTCTAAGTCCTCCATCGGGGAGGGGAATGAGCAGTTCTTC
TRBJ1-1,-,-,TRBV30,CAWSVLREAFF,TGTGCCTGGAGTGTCCTGAGGGAAGCTTTCTTT
TRBJ2-5,-,-,TRBV6-5,CASSYSVGETQYF,TGTGCCAGCAGTTATTCGGTCGGAGAGACCCAGTACTTC
TRBJ2-7,TRBD2,few,TRBV28,CASSFRTSSVIKQYF,TGTGCCAGCAGTTTCAGGACTAGCTCCGTCATAAAGCAGTACTTC
TRBJ2-7,TRBD1,-,TRBV5-6,CASSLTGFGYEQYF,TGTGCCAGCAGCCTGACAGGGTTCGGCTACGAGCAGTACTTC
TRBJ2-3,TRBD1,few,TRBV28,CASSLTGGGTDTQYF,TGTGCCAGCAGTCTTACAGGGGGCGGCACAGATACGCAGTATTTT
TRBJ1-2,-,-,TRBV25-1,CASSEFREDGYTF,TGTGCCAGCAGTGAGTTCAGGGAGGATGGCTACACCTTC
TRBJ2-7,-,-,TRBV21-1,CAIVWDIYEQYF,TGTGCCATCGTATGGGACATCTACGAGCAGTACTTC
TRBJ2-7,TRBD2,few,TRBV5-1,CASSLDTSGGRGEQYF,TGCGCCAGCAGCTTGGATACTAGCGGGGGGAGAGGCGAGCAGTACTTC
TRBJ1-6,-,-,TRBV4-2,CASSQGREKASSYNSPLHF,TGTGCCAGCAGCCAAGGACGGGAGAAGGCGAGCTCCTATAATTCACCCCTCCACTTT
TRBJ1-4,-,-,TRBV1,CTSSQGARQVNFGHEKLFF,TGCACCAGCAGCCAAGGAGCCCGACAGGTAAATTTTGGTCATGAAAAACTGTTTTTT
TRBJ2-7,TRBD2,few,TRBV15,CATSRVTSGSEQYF,TGTGCCACCAGCAGGGTGACTAGCGGGAGCGAGCAGTACTTC
TRBJ2-7,TRBD2,few,TRBV11-2,CASSQLAGSYEQYF,TGTGCCAGCAGCCAACTAGCGGGCTCCTACGAGCAGTACTTC
TRBJ1-1,-,-,TRBV30,CAWSSTPGLGTEAFF,TGTGCCTGGAGTTCTACCCCAGGGTTGGGCACTGAAGCTTTCTTT
TRBJ1-6,-,-,TRBV6-5,CASSYWQENSPLHF,TGTGCCAGCAGTTACTGGCAGGAAAATTCACCCCTCCACTTT
TRBJ2-1,-,-,TRBV7-9,CASSSLWLSGQFF,TGTGCCAGCAGCTCCCTCTGGCTCTCAGGGCAGTTCTTC
TRBJ1-2,-,-,TRBV28,CASSQGRYGYTF,TGTGCCAGCAGCCAGGGTCGGTATGGCTACACCTTC